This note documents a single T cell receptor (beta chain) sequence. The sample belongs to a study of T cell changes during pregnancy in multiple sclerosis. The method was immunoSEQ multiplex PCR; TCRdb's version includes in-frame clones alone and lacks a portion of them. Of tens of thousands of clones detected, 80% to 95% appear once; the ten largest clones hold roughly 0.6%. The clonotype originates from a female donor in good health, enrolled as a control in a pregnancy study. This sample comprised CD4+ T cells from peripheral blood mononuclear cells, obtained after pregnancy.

CDR3 sequence reads: CASRQGSTNTEAFF. The CDR3 nucleotides are TGCGCCAGCAGACAGGGTAGTACCAACACTGAAGCTTTCTTT. The chain joins TRBV5-1 to TRBJ1-1, with D tentatively TRBD1 (6 bases). CDR1 is SGHRS, CDR2 YFSETQ, per germline. Trimming took 5 bases from V and 2 from J, leaving 13 bases between them. This CDR3 has 14 residues.